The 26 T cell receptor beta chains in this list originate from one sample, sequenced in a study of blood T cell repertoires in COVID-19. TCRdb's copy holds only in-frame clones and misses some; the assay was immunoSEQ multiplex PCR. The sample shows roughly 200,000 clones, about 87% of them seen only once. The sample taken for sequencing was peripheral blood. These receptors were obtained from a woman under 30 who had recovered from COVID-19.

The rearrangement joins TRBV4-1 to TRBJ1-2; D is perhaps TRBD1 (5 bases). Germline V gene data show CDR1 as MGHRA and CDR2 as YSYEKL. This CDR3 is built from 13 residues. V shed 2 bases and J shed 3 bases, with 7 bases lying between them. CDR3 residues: CASSQQGDYGYTF. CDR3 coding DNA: TGCGCCAGCAGCCAACAGGGTGACTATGGCTACACCTTC.

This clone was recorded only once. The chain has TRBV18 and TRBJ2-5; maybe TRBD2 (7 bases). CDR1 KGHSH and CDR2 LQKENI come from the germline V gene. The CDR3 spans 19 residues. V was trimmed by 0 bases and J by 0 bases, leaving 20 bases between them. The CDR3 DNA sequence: TGTGCCAGCTCACCACCGGAGGAGGGGAGGGGGATGTACCAAGAGACCCAGTACTTC. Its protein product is CASSPPEEGRGMYQETQYF.

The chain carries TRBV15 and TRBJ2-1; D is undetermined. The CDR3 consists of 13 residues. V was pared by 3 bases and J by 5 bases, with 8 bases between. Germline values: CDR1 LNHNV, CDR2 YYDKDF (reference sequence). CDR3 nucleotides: TGTGCCACCAGCAGGCGCGTTAACAATGAGCAGTTCTTC. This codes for CATSRRVNNEQFF.

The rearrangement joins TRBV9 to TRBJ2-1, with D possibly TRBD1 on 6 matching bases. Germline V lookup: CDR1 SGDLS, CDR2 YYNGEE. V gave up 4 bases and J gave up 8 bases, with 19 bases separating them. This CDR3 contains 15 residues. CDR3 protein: CASSQFSDRKDEQFF. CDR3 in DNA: TGTGCCAGCAGCCAATTCTCCGACAGGAAGGATGAGCAGTTCTTC.

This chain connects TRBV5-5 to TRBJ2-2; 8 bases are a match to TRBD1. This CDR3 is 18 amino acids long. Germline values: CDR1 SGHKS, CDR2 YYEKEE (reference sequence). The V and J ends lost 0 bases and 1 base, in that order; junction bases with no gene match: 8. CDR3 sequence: CASSLVPLQGENTGELFF. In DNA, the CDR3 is TGTGCCAGCAGCTTGGTTCCCCTACAGGGGGAGAACACCGGGGAGCTGTTTTTT.

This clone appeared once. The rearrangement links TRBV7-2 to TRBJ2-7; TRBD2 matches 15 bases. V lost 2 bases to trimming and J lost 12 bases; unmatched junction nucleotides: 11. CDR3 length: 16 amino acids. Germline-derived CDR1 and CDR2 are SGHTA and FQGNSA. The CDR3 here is CASSLTPGLAGGNGYF. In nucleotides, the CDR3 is TGTGCCAGCAGCTTAACTCCGGGACTAGCGGGGGGCAACGGGTACTTC.

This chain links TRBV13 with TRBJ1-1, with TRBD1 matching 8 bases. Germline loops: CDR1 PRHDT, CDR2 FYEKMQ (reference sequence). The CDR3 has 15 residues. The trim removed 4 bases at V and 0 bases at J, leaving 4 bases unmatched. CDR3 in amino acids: CASSSGGPMNTEAFF. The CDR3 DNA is TGTGCCAGCAGCTCAGGGGGCCCAATGAACACTGAAGCTTTCTTT.

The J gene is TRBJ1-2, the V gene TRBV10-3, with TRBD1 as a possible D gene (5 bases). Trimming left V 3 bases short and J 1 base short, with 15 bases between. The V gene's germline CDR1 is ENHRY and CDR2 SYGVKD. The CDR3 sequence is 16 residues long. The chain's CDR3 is CAISDPAGTDNYGYTF. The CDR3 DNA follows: TGTGCCATCAGTGACCCAGCCGGGACTGATAACTATGGCTACACCTTC.

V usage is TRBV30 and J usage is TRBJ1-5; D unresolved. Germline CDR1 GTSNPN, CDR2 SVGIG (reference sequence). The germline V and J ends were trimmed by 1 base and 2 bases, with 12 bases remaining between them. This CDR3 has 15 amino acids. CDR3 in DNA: TGTGCCTGGAGTGATGGTGGGAGCGGCAATCAGCCCCAGCATTTT. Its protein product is CAWSDGGSGNQPQHF.

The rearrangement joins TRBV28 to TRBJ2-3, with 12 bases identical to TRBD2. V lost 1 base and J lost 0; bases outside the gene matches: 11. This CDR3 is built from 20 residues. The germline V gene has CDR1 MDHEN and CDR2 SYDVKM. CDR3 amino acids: CASSLLLAGGRALSTDTQYF. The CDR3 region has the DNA TGTGCCAGCAGTTTATTACTAGCGGGGGGAAGGGCCCTTAGCACAGATACGCAGTATTTT.

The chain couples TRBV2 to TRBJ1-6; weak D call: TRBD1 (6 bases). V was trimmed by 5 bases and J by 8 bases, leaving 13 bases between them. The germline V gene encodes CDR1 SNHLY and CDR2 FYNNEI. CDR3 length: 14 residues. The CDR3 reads CASSPGQRDSPLHF. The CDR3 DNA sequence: TGTGCCAGCAGTCCGGGACAACGGGATTCACCCCTCCACTTT.

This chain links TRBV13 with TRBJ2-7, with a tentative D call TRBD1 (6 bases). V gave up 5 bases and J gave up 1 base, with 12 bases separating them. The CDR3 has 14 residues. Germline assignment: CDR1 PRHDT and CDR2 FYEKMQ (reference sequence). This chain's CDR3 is CASSPGRGSYEQYF. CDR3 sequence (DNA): TGTGCCAGCAGCCCGGGCAGGGGATCCTACGAGCAGTACTTC.

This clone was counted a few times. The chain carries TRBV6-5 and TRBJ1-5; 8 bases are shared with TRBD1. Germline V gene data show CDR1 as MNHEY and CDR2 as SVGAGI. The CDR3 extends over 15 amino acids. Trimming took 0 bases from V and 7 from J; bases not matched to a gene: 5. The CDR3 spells CASSYSQGAGQPQHF. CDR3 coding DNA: TGTGCCAGCAGTTACTCGCAGGGGGCAGGACAGCCCCAGCATTTT.

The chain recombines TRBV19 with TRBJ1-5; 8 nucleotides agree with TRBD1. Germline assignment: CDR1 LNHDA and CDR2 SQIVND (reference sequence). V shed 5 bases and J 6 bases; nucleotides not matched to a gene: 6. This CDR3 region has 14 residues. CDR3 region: CASSATGGPQPQHF. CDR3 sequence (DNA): TGTGCCAGTAGTGCCACAGGGGGACCTCAGCCCCAGCATTTT.

CDR3 region: CASRLQELPFYNEQFF. DNA for the CDR3: TGTGCAAGTCGCTTACAAGAACTACCCTTCTACAATGAGCAGTTCTTC. The J gene is TRBJ2-1, the V gene TRBV12-2; the D segment call TRBD2 is taken from the table without a DNA check. TRBV12-2 is a known pseudogene. The CDR3 spans 16 residues.

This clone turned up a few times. The CDR3 is CASSSYHSYNEQFF. The CDR3 DNA reads as TGTGCCAGCAGTTCCTACCACTCCTACAATGAGCAGTTCTTC. V and J are TRBV5-6 and TRBJ2-1; D gene uncertain. Germline CDR1 and CDR2: SGHDT and YYEEEE. V lost 5 bases to trimming and J lost 0 bases, with 9 bases between them. This CDR3 has 14 residues.

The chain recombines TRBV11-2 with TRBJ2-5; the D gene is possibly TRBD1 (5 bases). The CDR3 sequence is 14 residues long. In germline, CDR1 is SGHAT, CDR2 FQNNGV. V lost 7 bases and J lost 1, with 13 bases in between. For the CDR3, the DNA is TGTGCCAGCACTCTGACAGCGACCCAAGAGACCCAGTACTTC. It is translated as CASTLTATQETQYF.

CDR3 amino acids: CSVEGGQGEDTGELFF. CDR3 DNA sequence: TGCAGCGTTGAAGGAGGGCAGGGGGAGGACACCGGGGAGCTGTTTTTT. V gene TRBV29-1 combines with J gene TRBJ2-2; a weak D match, TRBD1 (7 bases). The germline V and J ends were trimmed by 1 base and 3 bases, with 15 bases remaining between them. CDR1 SQVTM and CDR2 ANQGSEA come from the germline V gene. The CDR3 is 16 residues long.

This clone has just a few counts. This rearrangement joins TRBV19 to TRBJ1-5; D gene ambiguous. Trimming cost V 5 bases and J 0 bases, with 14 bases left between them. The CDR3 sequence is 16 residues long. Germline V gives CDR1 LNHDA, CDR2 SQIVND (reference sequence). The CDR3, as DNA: TGTGCCAGTAGTGTTCCTTCCGGGGTTAGCAATCAGCCCCAGCATTTT. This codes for CASSVPSGVSNQPQHF. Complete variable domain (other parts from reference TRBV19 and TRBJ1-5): DGGITQSPKYLFRKEGQNVTLSCEQNLNHDAMYWYRQDPGQGLRLIYYSQIVNDFQKGDIAEGYSVSREKKESFPLTVTSAQKNPTAFYLCASSVPSGVSNQPQHFGDGTRLSIL.

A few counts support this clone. The CDR3 sequence: CASMAQGAYNEQFF. The CDR3 DNA is TGTGCCAGCATGGCACAGGGGGCTTACAATGAGCAGTTCTTC. This chain joins TRBV2 and TRBJ2-1; 9 bases align to TRBD1. The CDR3 runs 14 residues. Germline V gene data show CDR1 as SNHLY and CDR2 as FYNNEI. With 7 bases clipped from V and 4 bases from J, the junction kept 5 bases outside the gene matches.

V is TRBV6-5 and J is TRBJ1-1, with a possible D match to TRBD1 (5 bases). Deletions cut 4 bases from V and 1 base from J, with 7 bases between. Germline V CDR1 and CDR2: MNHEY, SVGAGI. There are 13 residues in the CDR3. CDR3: CASSWGKNTEAFF. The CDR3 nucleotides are TGTGCCAGCAGTTGGGGCAAGAACACTGAAGCTTTCTTT.

The CDR3 region has the DNA TGTGCCAGCTCACCAATGTCCACAGGGGGGGTGAACACTGAAGCTTTCTTT. Its protein product is CASSPMSTGGVNTEAFF. The chain is built from TRBV18 and TRBJ1-1; 8 bases fit TRBD1. CDR3 length: 17 residues. Looked up from germline, CDR1 is KGHSH and CDR2 is LQKENI. After removal of 2 bases from V and 0 bases from J, the junction contained 8 bases not matched to a gene.

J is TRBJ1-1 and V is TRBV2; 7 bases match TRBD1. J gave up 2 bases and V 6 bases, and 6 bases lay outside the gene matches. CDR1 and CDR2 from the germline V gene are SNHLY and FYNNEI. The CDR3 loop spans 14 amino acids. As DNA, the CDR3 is TGTGCCAGCAGGCCAGACAGGGCTAACACTGAAGCTTTCTTT. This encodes CASRPDRANTEAFF.

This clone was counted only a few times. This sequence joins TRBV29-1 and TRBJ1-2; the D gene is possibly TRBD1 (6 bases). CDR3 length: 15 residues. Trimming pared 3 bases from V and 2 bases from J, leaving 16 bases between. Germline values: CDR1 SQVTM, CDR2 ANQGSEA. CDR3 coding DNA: TGCAGCGTTGAGTTTTTTACAGGGTCGAACTATGGCTACACCTTC. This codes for CSVEFFTGSNYGYTF.

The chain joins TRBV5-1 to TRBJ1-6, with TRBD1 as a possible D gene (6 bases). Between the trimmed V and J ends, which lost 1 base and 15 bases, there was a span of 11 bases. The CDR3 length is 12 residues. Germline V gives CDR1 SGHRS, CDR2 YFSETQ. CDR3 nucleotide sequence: TGCGCCAGCAGCTTGAACAGGGACCACCTCCACTTT. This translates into CASSLNRDHLHF. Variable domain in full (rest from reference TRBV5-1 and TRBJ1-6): KAGVTQTPRYLIKTRGQQVTLSCSPISGHRSVSWYQQTPGQGLQFLFEYFSETQRNKGNFPGRFSGRQFSNSRSEMNVSTLELGDSALYLCASSLNRDHLHFGNGTRLTVT.

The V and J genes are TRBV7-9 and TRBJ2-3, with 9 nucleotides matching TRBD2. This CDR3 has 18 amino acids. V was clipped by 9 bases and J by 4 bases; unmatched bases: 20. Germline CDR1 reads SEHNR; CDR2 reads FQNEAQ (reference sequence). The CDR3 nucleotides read TGTGCCAGTAAGCCTTCTGCGGGGGGGCCGATTGGGGCAGATACGCAGTATTTT. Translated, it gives CASKPSAGGPIGADTQYF.